This entry lists 10 T cell receptor beta chains sequenced from one sample in a study of vaccination effects on CD4 cells after COVID-19. TCRdb's copy holds only in-frame clones and misses some; the assay was immunoSEQ multiplex PCR. The top ten clones hold approximately 24% of a sample with more than 60,000 clones, about two thirds of them seen once. No antigen is known for these receptors. When about ten days of culture had elapsed, CD4+ T cells were isolated. Sequencing used CD4+ T cells from PBMCs cultured without peptide, obtained before COVID-19 vaccination. Receptors were obtained from a human donor who had a prior SARS-CoV-2 infection.

This clone appeared a single time. The chain has TRBV11-3 and TRBJ2-7; TRBD2 agrees at 9 bases. This CDR3 contains 16 residues. CDR1 and CDR2 (germline): SGHNT, YENEEA. J gave up 4 bases and V 5 bases, and 12 bases lay outside the gene matches. The CDR3 sequence is CASSNWLSGRRYEQYF. The CDR3 DNA reads as TGTGCCAGCAGCAATTGGTTAAGCGGGAGGAGGTACGAGCAGTACTTC.

This clone was counted only a few times. The rearrangement uses TRBV6-6 and TRBJ1-1; possibly TRBD1 for D (6 bases). The germline V and J ends were trimmed by 2 bases and 4 bases, with 8 bases remaining between them. CDR1 is MNHNY, CDR2 SVGAGI, per germline (reference sequence). The CDR3 covers 13 residues. DNA for the CDR3: TGTGCCAGCAGTTACGGACAGCCCACTGAAGCTTTCTTT. Translation gives CASSYGQPTEAFF.

This clone was seen once. The chain is built from TRBV12-3 or TRBV12-4 and TRBJ2-3; possible D gene TRBD2, 5 bases. The CDR3 has 13 residues. V was pared by 5 bases and J by 9 bases, with 15 bases between. DNA for the CDR3: TGTGCCAGCAGTCCCCTCCTCTCGGGGACGCAGTATTTT. This encodes CASSPLLSGTQYF.

V usage is TRBV6-1 and J usage is TRBJ2-1; D tentatively reads TRBD1 or TRBD2 (5 bases each). CDR1 and CDR2 (germline): MNHNS, SASEGT. The length of the CDR3 is 15 residues. V was cut by 2 bases and J by 2 bases, with 10 bases left in between. CDR3 in DNA: TGTGCCAGCAGTGAACGGGGCGGCGCCTACAATGAGCAGTTCTTC. Translated: CASSERGGAYNEQFF.

The V gene is TRBV5-1, the J gene TRBJ1-1; D is uncertain. Germline loops: CDR1 SGHRS, CDR2 YFSETQ. This CDR3 has 13 residues. Trimming took off 1 base at V and 7 bases at J, with 11 bases between the two ends. The CDR3 protein is CASSLPSPGEAFF. In DNA, the CDR3 is TGCGCCAGCAGCTTGCCGTCCCCCGGTGAAGCTTTCTTT.

This clone has only a few counts. The chain combines TRBV6-5 with TRBJ2-3; D remains ambiguous. This CDR3 has 14 amino acids. CDR1 and CDR2 from the germline V gene are MNHEY and SVGAGI. With 3 bases removed from V and 1 base from J, the gap between germline ends came to 8 bases. CDR3 DNA sequence: TGTGCCAGCAGTTATGTCGTGGGCACAGATACGCAGTATTTT. Protein: CASSYVVGTDTQYF.

The V call is TRBV11-1, the J call TRBJ2-5, with D perhaps TRBD2 (6 bases). The CDR3 sequence is 15 residues long. V lost 4 bases to trimming and J lost 5 bases, with 17 bases between them. Germline CDR1 and CDR2: SGHAT and FQDESV (reference sequence). CDR3 nucleotides: TGTGCCAGCAGCTCCCCATATAGCAGCGGGGAGACCCAGTACTTC. Residues: CASSSPYSSGETQYF.

The gene calls are TRBV10-3 and TRBJ2-3; D unclear. Germline-derived CDR1 and CDR2 are ENHRY and SYGVKD. The CDR3 consists of 13 residues. The V end was cut by 4 bases, the J end by 0 bases, with 5 bases between. The CDR3 bases are TGTGCCATCAGTGCCGAGAGCACAGATACGCAGTATTTT. Translated, it gives CAISAESTDTQYF.

V and J are TRBV7-2 and TRBJ1-1; D uncertain. CDR1 is SGHTA, CDR2 FQGNSA, per germline. Trimming removed 7 bases at V and 6 bases at J, with 21 bases between. This CDR3 region has 15 residues. The CDR3 DNA follows: TGTGCCAGCACCCCCAGGTTCTCGGTGGTCTCTGAAGCTTTCTTT. Its translation: CASTPRFSVVSEAFF.

This clone was seen once. The chain links TRBV9 to TRBJ2-7; the D gene is possibly TRBD1 (6 bases). Trimming pared 4 bases from V and 5 bases from J, leaving 19 bases between. The CDR3 runs to 15 residues. Germline V gene lookup returns CDR1 SGDLS and CDR2 YYNGEE. CDR3 DNA: TGTGCCAGCAGCCCGGAAGGGGGTCTCGGGGACGAGCAGTACTTC. Translation: CASSPEGGLGDEQYF. The variable domain in full, with the rest retrieved from reference TRBV9 and TRBJ2-7, is DSGVTQTPKHLITATGQRVTLRCSPRSGDLSVYWYQQSLDQGLQFLIQYYNGEERAKGNILERFSAQQFPDLHSELNLSSLELGDSALYFCASSPEGGLGDEQYFGPGTRLTVT.